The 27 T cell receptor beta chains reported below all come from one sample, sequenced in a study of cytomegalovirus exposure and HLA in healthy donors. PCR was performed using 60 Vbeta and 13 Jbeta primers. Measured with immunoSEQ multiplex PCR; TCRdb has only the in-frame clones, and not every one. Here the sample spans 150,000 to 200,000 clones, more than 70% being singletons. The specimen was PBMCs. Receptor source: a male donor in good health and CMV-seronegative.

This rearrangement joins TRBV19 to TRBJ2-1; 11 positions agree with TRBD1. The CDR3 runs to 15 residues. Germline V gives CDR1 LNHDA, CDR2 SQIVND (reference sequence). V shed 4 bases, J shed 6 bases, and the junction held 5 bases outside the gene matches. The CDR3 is CASSRTGTGGNEQFF. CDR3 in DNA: TGTGCCAGTAGTAGGACCGGGACAGGGGGCAATGAGCAGTTCTTC. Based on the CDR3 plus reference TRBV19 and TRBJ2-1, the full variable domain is DGGITQSPKYLFRKEGQNVTLSCEQNLNHDAMYWYRQDPGQGLRLIYYSQIVNDFQKGDIAEGYSVSREKKESFPLTVTSAQKNPTAFYLCASSRTGTGGNEQFFGPGTRLTVL.

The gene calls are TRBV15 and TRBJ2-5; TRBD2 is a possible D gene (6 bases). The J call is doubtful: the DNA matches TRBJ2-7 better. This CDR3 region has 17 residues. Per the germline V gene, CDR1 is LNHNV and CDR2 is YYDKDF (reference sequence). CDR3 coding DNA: TGTGCCACCAGCAGAGTGGGGGGATCGGGTGGCCGGTACGAGCAGTACTTC. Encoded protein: CATSRVGGSGGRYEQYF.

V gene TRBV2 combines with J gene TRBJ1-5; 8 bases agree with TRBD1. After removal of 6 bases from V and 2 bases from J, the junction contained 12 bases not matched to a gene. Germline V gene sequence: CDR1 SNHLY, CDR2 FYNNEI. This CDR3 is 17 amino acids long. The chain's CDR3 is CASRVAGGILGNQPQHF. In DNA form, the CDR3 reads TGTGCCAGCAGGGTGGCAGGGGGCATCTTAGGCAATCAGCCCCAGCATTTT.

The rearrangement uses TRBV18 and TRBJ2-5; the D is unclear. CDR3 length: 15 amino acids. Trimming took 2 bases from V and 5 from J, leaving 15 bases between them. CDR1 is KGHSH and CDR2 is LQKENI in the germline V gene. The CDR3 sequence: CASSPSAPLAETQYF. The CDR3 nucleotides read TGTGCCAGCTCACCAAGCGCTCCTCTGGCCGAGACCCAGTACTTC.

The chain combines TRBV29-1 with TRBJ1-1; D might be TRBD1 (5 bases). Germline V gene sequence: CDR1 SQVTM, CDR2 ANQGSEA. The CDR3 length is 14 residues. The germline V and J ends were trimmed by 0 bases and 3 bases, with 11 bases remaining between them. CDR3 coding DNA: TGCAGCGTTGAAGATGGCAGGGCGGACACTGAAGCTTTCTTT. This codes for CSVEDGRADTEAFF.

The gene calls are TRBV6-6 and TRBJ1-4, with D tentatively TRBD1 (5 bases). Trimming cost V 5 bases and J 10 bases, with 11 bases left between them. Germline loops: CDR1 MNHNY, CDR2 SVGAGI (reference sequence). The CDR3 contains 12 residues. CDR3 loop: CASSRREAKLFF. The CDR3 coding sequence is TGTGCCAGCAGTCGCAGGGAGGCAAAACTGTTTTTT.

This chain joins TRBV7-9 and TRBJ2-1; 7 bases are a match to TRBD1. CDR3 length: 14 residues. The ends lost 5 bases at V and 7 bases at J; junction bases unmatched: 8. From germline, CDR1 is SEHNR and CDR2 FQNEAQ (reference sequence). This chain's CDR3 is CASSPGLRGNEQFF. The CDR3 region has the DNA TGTGCCAGCAGCCCCGGGCTCAGGGGGAATGAGCAGTTCTTC.

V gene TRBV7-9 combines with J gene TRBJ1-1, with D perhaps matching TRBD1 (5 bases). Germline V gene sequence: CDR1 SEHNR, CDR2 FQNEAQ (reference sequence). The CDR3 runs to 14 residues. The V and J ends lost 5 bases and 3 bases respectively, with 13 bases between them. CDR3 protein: CASSPGRGDTEAFF. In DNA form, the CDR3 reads TGTGCCAGCAGCCCCGGGAGGGGAGACACTGAAGCTTTCTTT.

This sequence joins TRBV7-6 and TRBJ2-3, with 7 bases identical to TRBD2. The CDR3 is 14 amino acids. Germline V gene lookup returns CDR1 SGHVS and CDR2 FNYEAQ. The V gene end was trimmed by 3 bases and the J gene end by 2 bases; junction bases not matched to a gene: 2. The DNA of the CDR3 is TGTGCCAGCAGCTTGACTAGCCCCACAGATACGCAGTATTTT. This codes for CASSLTSPTDTQYF.

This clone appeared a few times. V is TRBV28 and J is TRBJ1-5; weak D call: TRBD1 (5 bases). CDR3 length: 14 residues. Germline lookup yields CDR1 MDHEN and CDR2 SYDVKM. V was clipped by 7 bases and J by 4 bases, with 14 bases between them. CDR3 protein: CASIPAGGNQPQHF. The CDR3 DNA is TGTGCCAGCATCCCTGCCGGGGGAAATCAGCCCCAGCATTTT.

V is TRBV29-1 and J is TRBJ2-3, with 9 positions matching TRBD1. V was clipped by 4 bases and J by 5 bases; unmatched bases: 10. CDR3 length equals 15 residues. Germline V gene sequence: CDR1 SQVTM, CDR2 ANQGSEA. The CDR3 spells CSVAKGQGMVDTQYF. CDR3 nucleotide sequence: TGCAGCGTTGCAAAGGGACAGGGTATGGTAGATACGCAGTATTTT.

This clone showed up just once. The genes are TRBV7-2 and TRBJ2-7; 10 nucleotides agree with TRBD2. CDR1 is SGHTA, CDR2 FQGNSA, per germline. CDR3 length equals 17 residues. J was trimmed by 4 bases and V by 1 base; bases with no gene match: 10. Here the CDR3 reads CASSLGALAGFEYEQYF. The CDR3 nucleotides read TGTGCCAGCAGCTTAGGGGCACTAGCGGGATTTGAGTACGAGCAGTACTTC.

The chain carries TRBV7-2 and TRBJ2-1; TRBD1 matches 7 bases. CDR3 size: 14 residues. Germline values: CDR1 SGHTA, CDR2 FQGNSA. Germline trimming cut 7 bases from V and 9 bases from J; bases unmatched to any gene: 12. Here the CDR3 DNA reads TGTGCCAGCATAGGGACAGTTTTGAATGGTGAGCAGTTCTTC. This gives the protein CASIGTVLNGEQFF.

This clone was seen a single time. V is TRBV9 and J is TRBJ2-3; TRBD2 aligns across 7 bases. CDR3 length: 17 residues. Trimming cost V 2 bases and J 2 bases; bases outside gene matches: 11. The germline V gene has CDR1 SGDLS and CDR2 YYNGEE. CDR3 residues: CASSVGTSVSPTDTQYF. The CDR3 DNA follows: TGTGCCAGCAGCGTGGGTACTAGCGTTTCTCCCACAGATACGCAGTATTTT.

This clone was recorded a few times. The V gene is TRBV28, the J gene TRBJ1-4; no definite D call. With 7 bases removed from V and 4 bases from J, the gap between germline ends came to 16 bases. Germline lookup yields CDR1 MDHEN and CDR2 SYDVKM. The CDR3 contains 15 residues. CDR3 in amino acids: CASMGTRGYNEKLFF. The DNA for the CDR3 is TGTGCCAGCATGGGAACCCGAGGGTATAATGAAAAACTGTTTTTT.

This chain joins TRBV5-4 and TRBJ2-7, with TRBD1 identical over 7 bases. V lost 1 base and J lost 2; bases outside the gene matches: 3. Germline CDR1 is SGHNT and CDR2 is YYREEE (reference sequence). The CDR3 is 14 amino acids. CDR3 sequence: CASSLTQGAYEQYF. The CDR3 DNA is TGTGCCAGCAGCTTGACGCAGGGGGCCTACGAGCAGTACTTC.

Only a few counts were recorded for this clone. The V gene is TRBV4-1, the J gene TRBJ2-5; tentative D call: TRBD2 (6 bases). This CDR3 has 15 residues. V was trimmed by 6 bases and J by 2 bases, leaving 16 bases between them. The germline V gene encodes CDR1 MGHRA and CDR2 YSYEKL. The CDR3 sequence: CASSRLRSGQETQYF. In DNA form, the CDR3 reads TGCGCCAGCAGTCGCCTAAGGAGCGGGCAAGAGACCCAGTACTTC.

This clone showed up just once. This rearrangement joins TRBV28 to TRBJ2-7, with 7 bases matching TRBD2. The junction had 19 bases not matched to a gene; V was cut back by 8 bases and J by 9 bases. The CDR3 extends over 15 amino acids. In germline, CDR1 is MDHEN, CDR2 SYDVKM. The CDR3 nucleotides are TGTGCCAGCGCAACAGCCGGCCTAGCGGCTATTTGGCAGTACTTC. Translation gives CASATAGLAAIWQYF.

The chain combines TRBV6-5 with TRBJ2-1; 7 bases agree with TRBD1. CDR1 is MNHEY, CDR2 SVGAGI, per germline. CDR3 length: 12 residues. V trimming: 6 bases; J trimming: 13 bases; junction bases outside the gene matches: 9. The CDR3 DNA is TGTGCCAGCAGCCGGGACAGCCGTTCCCAGTTCTTC. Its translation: CASSRDSRSQFF.

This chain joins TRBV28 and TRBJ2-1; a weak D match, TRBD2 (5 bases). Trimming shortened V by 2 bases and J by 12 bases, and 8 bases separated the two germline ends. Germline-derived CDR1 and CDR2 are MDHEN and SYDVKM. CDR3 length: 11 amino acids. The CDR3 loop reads CASSLRGGQFF. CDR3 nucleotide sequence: TGTGCCAGCAGTTTAAGAGGAGGGCAGTTCTTC.

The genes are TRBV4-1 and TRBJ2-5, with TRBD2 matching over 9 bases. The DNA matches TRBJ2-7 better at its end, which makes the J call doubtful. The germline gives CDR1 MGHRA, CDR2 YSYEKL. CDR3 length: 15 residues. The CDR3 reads CASSQGLAGTYEQYF. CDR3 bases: TGCGCCAGCAGCCAAGGTCTAGCGGGAACCTACGAGCAGTACTTC.

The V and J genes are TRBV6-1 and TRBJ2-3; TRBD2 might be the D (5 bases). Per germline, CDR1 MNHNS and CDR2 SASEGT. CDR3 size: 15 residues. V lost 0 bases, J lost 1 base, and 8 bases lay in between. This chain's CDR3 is CASSEAVGGTDTQYF. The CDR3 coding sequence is TGTGCCAGCAGTGAAGCAGTCGGGGGCACAGATACGCAGTATTTT.

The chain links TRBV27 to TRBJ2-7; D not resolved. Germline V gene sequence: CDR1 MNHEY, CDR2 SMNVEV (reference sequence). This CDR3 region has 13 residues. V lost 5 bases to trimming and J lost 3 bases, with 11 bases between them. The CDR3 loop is CASSIRPGYEQYF. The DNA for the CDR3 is TGTGCCAGCAGTATCCGCCCGGGCTACGAGCAGTACTTC.

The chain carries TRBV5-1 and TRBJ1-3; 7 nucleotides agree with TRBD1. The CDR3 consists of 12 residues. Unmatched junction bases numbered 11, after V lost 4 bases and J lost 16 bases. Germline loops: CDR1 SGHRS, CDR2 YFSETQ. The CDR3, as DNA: TGCGCCAGCAGCCCAGGGGGAACAGTAACGTATTTT. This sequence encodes CASSPGGTVTYF. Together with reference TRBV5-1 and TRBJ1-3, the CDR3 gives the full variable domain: KAGVTQTPRYLIKTRGQQVTLSCSPISGHRSVSWYQQTPGQGLQFLFEYFSETQRNKGNFPGRFSGRQFSNSRSEMNVSTLELGDSALYLCASSPGGTVTYFGEGSWLTVV.

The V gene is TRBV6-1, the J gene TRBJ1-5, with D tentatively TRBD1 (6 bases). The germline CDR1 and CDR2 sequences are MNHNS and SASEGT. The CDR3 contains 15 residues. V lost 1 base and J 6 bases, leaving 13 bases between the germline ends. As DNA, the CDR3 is TGTGCCAGCAGTGAAGTAGGGGGACTATTTCAGCCCCAGCATTTT. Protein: CASSEVGGLFQPQHF.

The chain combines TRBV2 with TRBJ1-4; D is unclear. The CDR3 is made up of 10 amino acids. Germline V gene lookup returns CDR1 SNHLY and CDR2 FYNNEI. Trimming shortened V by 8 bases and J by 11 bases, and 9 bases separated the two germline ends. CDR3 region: CASGGSKLFF. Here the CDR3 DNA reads TGTGCCAGCGGAGGGTCTAAACTGTTTTTT.

The CDR3 sequence: CSSQGSNTEAFF. Here the CDR3 DNA reads TGCAGCTCCCAGGGTTCGAACACTGAAGCTTTCTTT. This chain joins TRBV29-1 and TRBJ1-1, with a tentative D call TRBD1 (5 bases). Germline V gives CDR1 SQVTM, CDR2 ANQGSEA. V was shortened by 8 bases and J by 1 base, with 11 bases between the two germline ends. The CDR3 extends over 12 amino acids. The variable domain in full, completed from reference TRBV29-1 and TRBJ1-1, reads SAVISQKPSRDICQRGTSLTIQCQVDSQVTMMFWYRQQPGQSLTLIATANQGSEATYESGFVIDKFPISRPNLTFSTLTVSNMSPEDSSIYLCSSQGSNTEAFFGQGTRLTVV.